This TCR beta chain is from a study of T cell repertoires in cytomegalovirus infection (dated by TCRdb to the late 2010s). For the wider study: Recently identified HLA-C-restricted CMV epitopes, whose presentation resists viral immunomodulation, were targeted by peptide stimulations together with well-studied HLA-B-restricted epitopes. Donor HLA type was relevant to the analysis, as public TCR beta signatures indicated carriage of CMV infection together with the matching HLA type.

Turning to this clonotype: No cognate antigen has been identified for it. No per-base quality is available; no much larger clone lies one base away.

The instrument was an Illumina HiSeq 1500. TCRdb reprocessed the public reads (quality trimming at Q25 with fastp, clone calling with MiXCR) and kept in-frame beta chains. For every CDR3 protein sequence, its rows merge into one entry that carries the most common genes and DNA. The sample table records roughly 200,000 distinct CDR3 sequences; around 40% of these occur just once. Of the sample, around 64% is held by the ten largest clones. Inclusive of the bounding cysteine and phenylalanine, the CDR3 is 14 residues long. The entry retains the CDR3 DNA only, 42 bases that are in frame from base 1. CDR1 and CDR2, looked up from the germline V gene, are ENHRY and SYGVKD. Trimming accounts for 11 bases at V and 1 base at J, while the number of junction bases matched to no gene is 11. The treatment or condition label of this sample denotes: in vitro stimulation with specific CMV peptide epitopes to enrich CMV-specific T cells.

General conclusions and limits of the study: Carriers of CMV infection plus the relevant HLA type were discriminated by the cumulative frequency of public TCR beta family members in the study cohort and in an independent approximately 400-donor cohort. The ex vivo response was dominated by HLA-C-restricted CMV-specific TCR beta clonotypes, and the single most frequent clonotype in two of eight donors was supplied by these HLA-C-restricted clonotypes.

The sequence joins TRBV10-3 to TRBJ2-7; TRBD2 fits 7 bases in the junction. Sample: CD8+ T cells from cultured PBMCs, taken from culture after CMV antigen stimulation. This receptor was obtained from a human donor in good health (CMV status not recorded). Some clones in this sample may be carry-over from other donors' samples. The DNA reads TGTGCCGTCTATAGCGGGTCAGGATCCTACGAGCAGTACTTC. The resulting protein is CAVYSGSGSYEQYF.